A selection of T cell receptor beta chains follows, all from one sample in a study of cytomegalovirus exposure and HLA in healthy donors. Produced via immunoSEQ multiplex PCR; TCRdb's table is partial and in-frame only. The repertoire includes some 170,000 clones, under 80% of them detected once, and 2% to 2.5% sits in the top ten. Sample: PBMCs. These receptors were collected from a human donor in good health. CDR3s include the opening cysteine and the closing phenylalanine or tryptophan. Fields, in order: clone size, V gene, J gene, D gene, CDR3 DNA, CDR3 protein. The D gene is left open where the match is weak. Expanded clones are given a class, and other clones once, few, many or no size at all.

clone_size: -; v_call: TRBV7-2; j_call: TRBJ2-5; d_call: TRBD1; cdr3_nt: TGTGCCAGCAGCTTAAGAGGGACAGGGTTTCAAGAGACCCAGTACTTC; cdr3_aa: CASSLRGTGFQETQYF
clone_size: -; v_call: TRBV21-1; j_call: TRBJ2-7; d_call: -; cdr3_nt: TGTGCCAACCAGTACGAGCAGTACTTC; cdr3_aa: CANQYEQYF
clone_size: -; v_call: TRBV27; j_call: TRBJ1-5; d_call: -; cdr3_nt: TGTGCCAGCAGTTTAACGGCGGGGGGCAGTCAGCCCCAGCATTTT; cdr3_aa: CASSLTAGGSQPQHF
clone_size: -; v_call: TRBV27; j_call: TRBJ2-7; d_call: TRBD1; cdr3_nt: TGTGCCAGCAGTTTTGGACAGGGTGATTACGAGCAGTACTTC; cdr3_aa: CASSFGQGDYEQYF
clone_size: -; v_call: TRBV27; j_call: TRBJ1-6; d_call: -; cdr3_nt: TGTGCCAGCAGTTTAACCACAGGGTCTCCCCTCCACTTT; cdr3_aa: CASSLTTGSPLHF
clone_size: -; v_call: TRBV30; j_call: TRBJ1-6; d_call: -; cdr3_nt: TGTGCCTGGAGTGCCCCCTCAGGGCCGCAAAATTCACCCCTCCACTTT; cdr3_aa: CAWSAPSGPQNSPLHF
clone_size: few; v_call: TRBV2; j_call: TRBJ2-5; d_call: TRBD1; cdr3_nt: TGTGCCAGCAGTGAGGCCAGGGGGCGGGAGACCCAGTACTTC; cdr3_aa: CASSEARGRETQYF
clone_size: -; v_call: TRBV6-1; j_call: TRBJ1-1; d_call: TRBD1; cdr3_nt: TGTGCCAGCAGCAGCTCCGGGACAGCCAGAGGAGCTTTCTTT; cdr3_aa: CASSSSGTARGAFF
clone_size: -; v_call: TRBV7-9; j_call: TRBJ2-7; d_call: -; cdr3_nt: TGTTCCAGCAGCACCTCGAGGGACGAGCAGTACTTC; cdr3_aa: CSSSTSRDEQYF
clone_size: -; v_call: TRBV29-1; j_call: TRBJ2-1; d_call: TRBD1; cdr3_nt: TGCAGCGTCAACGACAGGGGTGGGGACTCCTACAATGAGCAGTTCTTC; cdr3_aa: CSVNDRGGDSYNEQFF
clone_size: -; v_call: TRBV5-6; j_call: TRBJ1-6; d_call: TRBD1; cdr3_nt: TGTGCCAGCAGCCGCGCCGGACAGGAGGGTGATTCACCCCTCCACTTT; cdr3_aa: CASSRAGQEGDSPLHF
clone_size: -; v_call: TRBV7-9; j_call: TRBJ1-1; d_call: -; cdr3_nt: TGTGCCAGCAGCTTAGATCAGATAAGTGAAGCTTTCTTT; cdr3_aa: CASSLDQISEAFF
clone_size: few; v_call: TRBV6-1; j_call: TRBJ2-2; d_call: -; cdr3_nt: TGTGCCAGCAGTGCAGGGGACACCGGGGAGCTGTTTTTT; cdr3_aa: CASSAGDTGELFF
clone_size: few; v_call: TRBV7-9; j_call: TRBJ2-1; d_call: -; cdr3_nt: TGTGCCAGCAGCCTTGGACTGACCTCCTACAATGAGCAGTTCTTC; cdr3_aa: CASSLGLTSYNEQFF
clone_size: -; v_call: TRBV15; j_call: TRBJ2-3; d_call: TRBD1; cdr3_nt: TGTGCCACCAGCAGAGCCGGGACAGGGTCGTCAGATACGCAGTATTTT; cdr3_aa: CATSRAGTGSSDTQYF
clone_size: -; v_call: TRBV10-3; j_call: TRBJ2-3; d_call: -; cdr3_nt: TGTGCCATCAGACCGGGACTTATGACAGATACGCAGTATTTT; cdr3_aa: CAIRPGLMTDTQYF
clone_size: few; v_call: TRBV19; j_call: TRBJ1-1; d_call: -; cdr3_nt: TGTGCCAGTAGTATGGGGAACGGAGGTACTGAAGCTTTCTTT; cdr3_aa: CASSMGNGGTEAFF
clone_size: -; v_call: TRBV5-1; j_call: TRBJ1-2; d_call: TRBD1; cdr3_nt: TGCGCCAGCAGCTGGACAGGGGGCAGCAACTATGGCTACACCTTC; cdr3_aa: CASSWTGGSNYGYTF
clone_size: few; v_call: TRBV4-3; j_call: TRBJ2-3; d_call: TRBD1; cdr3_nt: TGCGCCAGCAGAGGCGCCGGGACAGGGGAGGATACGCAGTATTTT; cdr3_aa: CASRGAGTGEDTQYF
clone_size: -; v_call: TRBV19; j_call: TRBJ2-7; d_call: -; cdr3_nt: TGTGCCAGTAGCCCGGCTGGCCGGGACTCACATTACGAGCAGTACTTC; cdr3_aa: CASSPAGRDSHYEQYF
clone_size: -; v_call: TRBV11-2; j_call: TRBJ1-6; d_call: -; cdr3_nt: TGTGCCAGCCAATGGACGGGGTCACCCCTCCACTTT; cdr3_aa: CASQWTGSPLHF
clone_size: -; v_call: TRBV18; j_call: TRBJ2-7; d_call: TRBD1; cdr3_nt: TGTGCCAGCTCACCACGTAGTTTACAGGGGCGATCCTACGAGCAGTACTTC; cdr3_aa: CASSPRSLQGRSYEQYF
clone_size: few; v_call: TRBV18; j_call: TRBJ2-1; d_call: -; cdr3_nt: TGTGCCAGCTCACCTCGACAGGATTTTCAGGATGAGCAGTTCTTC; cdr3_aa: CASSPRQDFQDEQFF
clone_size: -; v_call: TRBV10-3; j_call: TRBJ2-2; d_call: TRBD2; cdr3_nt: TGTGCCATCAGTGAGACGGGGGGGTACACCGGGGAGCTGTTTTTT; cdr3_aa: CAISETGGYTGELFF
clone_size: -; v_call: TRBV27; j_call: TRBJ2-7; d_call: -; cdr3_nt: TGTGCCAGCAGTTGGCAGGGGGGTTCCTACGAGCAGTACTTC; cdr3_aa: CASSWQGGSYEQYF
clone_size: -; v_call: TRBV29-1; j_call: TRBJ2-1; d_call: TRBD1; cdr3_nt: TGCAGCGTAGGACAGGGCTACAATGAGCAGTTCTTC; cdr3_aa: CSVGQGYNEQFF
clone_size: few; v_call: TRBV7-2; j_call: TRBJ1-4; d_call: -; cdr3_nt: TGTGCCAGCAGCTTAAACGGGGGGGCCTTAGAACTGTTTTTT; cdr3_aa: CASSLNGGALELFF
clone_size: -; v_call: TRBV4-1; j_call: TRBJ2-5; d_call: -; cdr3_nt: TGCGCCAGCAGCCAAGTACACCTCCAAGAGACCCAGTACTTC; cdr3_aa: CASSQVHLQETQYF
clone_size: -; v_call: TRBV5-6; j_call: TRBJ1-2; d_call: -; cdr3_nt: TGTGCCAGCAGCCCCGGACAGAGCTATGGCTACACCTTC; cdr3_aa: CASSPGQSYGYTF